The clone carrying this TCR beta chain was seen ten or more times. The antigen is unknown. The sample originates from a study of T cells in Graves' hyperthyroidism and ophthalmopathy. Study results and limitations: With a median lead of around 6.7 months before onset, the model predicted ophthalmopathy.

The study based diagnoses on clinical symptoms, serum thyroxine and TRAb, thyroid ultrasound and orbital computed tomography. CDR3 length: 13 amino acids. Trimming removed 5 bases from V and 6 bases from J; junction bases left unmatched: 3. Looked up from germline, CDR1 is SGHTA and CDR2 is FQGNSA. Authors of the study amplified TCR beta CDR3 regions from RNA transcripts. Researchers ran a first-round RT-PCR on the TCR CDR3 using the HTBI primer set. TCRdb re-analysed the multiplex PCR reads in MiXCR, keeping a single row per CDR3 protein. The sample has around 420,000 distinct CDR3 sequences; around 13% are singletons.

The sample consisted of blood. The rearrangement links TRBV7-2 to TRBJ1-1; TRBD1 matches at 10 bases. This clonotype was obtained from a woman aged 18-29 years with Graves' hyperthyroidism. CDR3 loop: CASSRDRGAEAFF. In nucleotides, the CDR3 is TGTGCCAGCAGCCGGGACAGGGGAGCTGAAGCTTTCTTT.